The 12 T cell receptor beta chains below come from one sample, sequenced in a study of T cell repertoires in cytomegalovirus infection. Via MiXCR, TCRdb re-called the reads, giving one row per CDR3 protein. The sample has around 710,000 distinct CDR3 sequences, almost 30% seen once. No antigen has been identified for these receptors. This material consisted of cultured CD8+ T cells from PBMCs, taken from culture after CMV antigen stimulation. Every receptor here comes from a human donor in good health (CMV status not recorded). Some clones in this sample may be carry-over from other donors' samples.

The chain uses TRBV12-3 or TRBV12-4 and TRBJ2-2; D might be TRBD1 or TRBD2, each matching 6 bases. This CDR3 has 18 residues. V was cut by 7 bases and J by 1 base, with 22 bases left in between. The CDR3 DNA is TGTGCCAGCAACCCCCCGCCAGGGGAGGACAAGAACACCGGGGAGCTGTTTTTT. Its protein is CASNPPPGEDKNTGELFF.

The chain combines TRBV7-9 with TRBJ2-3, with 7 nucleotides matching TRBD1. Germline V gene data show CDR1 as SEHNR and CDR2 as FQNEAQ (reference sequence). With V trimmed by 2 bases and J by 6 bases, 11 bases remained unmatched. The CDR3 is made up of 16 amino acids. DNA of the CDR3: TGTGCCAGCAGCTTAAGGGCCCCTCAGGGGGTGGATACGCAGTATTTT. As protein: CASSLRAPQGVDTQYF. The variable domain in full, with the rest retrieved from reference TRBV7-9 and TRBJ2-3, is DTGVSQNPRHKITKRGQNVTFRCDPISEHNRLYWYRQTLGQGPEFLTYFQNEAQLEKSRLLSDRFSAERPKGSFSTLEIQRTEQGDSAMYLCASSLRAPQGVDTQYFGPGTRLTVL.

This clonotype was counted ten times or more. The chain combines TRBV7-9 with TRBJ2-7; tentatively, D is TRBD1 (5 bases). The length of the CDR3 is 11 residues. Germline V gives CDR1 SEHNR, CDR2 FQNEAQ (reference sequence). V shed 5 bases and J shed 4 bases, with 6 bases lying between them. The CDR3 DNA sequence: TGTGCCAGCAGCAAGGGGTACGAGCAGTACTTC. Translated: CASSKGYEQYF.

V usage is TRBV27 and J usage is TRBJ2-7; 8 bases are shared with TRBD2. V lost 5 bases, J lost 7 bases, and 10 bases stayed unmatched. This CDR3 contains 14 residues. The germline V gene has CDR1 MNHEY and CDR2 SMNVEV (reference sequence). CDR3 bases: TGTGCCAGCAGTCCGACGGGGGGGCCGCGGGAGCAGTACGTC. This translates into CASSPTGGPREQYV.

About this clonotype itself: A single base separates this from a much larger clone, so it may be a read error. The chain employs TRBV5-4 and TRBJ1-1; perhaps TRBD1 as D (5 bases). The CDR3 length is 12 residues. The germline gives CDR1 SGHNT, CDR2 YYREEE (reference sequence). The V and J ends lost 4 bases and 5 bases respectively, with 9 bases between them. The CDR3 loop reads CASSAEGTEAFF. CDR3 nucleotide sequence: TGTGCCAGCAGCGCGGAGGGGACTGAAGCTTTCTTT.

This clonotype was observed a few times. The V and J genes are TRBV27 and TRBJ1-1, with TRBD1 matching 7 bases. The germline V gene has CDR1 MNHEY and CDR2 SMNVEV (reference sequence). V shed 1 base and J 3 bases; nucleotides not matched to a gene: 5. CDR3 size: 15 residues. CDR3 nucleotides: TGTGCCAGCAGTTTATACAGGGGAAAGGACACTGAAGCTTTCTTT. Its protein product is CASSLYRGKDTEAFF.

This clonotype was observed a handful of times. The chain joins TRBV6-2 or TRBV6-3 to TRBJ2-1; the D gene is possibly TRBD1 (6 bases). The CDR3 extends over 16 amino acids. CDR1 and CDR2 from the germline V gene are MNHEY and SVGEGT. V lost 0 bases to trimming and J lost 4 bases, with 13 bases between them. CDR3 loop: CASSYSTGREYNEQFF. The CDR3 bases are TGTGCCAGCAGTTACTCTACAGGGCGAGAATACAATGAGCAGTTCTTC.

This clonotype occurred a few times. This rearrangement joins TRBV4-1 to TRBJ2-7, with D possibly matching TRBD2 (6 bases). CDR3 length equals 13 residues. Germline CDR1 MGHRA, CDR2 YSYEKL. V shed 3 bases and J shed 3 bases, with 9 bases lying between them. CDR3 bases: TGCGCCAGCAGCCAGAGGACTAACTACGAGCAGTACTTC. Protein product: CASSQRTNYEQYF.

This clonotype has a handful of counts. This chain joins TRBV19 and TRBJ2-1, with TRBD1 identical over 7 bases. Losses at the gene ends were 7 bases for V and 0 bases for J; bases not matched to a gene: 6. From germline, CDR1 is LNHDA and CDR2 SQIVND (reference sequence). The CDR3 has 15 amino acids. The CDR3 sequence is CASKGQLGSYNEQFF. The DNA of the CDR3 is TGTGCCAGTAAGGGACAGCTAGGCTCCTACAATGAGCAGTTCTTC.

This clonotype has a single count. In DNA, the CDR3 is TGTGCCAGCAGTCAAGGGGCAGTTCCGTACAATGAGCAGTTCTTC. Protein product: CASSQGAVPYNEQFF. The chain is built from TRBV27 and TRBJ2-1; possible D gene TRBD1, 5 bases. This CDR3 is 15 amino acids long. Per germline, CDR1 MNHEY and CDR2 SMNVEV (reference sequence). Trimming removed 5 bases at V and 4 bases at J, with 15 bases between.

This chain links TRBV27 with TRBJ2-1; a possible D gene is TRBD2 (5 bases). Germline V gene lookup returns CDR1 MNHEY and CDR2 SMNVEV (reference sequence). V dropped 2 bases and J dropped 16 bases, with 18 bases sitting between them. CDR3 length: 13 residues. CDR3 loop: CASSLSGASRLFF. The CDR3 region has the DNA TGTGCCAGCAGTTTAAGTGGCGCTAGCCGACTATTCTTC.

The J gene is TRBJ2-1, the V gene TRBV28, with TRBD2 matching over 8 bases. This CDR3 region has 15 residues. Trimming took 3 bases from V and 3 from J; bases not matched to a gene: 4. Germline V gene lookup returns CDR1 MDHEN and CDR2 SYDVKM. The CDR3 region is CASSFWAGGYNEQFF. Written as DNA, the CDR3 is TGTGCCAGCAGTTTCTGGGCGGGGGGCTACAATGAGCAGTTCTTC.